This entry concerns a single T cell receptor (beta chain). Antigen unknown. Each sample gave at least 7 million isolated PBMCs. This specimen belongs to a study of blood T cells in healthy people across ages. The study, taken as a whole, reports: Naive and antigen-experienced cells were not separated, limiting conclusive comparison. Across samples, TCR beta diversity tracked strongly with naive T cell percentage. Possibly, changes in expanded clonotypes were confounded because donor CMV status was unknown.

Primed by a sample-barcoded 5' primer and a J-beta primer mix, a second PCR proceeded for about 6 to 12 cycles. TCRdb re-derived calls from the 5' RACE reads in MiXCR, one entry per CDR3 protein. The sample records 500,000 to 600,000 distinct CDR3 sequences, 27% being singletons. Deletions cut 2 bases from V and 3 bases from J, with 11 bases between. The germline V gene has CDR1 SGHRS and CDR2 YFSETQ. The CDR3 is 14 amino acids. The chain recombines TRBV5-1 with TRBJ1-2, with D perhaps TRBD1 (5 bases). This sequence originates from a woman aged 70 to 79 in good health. Material for sequencing was blood. CDR3 in DNA: TGCGCCAGCAGCTTCGTCGGGGGGGACTATGGCTACACCTTC. It translates to CASSFVGGDYGYTF.